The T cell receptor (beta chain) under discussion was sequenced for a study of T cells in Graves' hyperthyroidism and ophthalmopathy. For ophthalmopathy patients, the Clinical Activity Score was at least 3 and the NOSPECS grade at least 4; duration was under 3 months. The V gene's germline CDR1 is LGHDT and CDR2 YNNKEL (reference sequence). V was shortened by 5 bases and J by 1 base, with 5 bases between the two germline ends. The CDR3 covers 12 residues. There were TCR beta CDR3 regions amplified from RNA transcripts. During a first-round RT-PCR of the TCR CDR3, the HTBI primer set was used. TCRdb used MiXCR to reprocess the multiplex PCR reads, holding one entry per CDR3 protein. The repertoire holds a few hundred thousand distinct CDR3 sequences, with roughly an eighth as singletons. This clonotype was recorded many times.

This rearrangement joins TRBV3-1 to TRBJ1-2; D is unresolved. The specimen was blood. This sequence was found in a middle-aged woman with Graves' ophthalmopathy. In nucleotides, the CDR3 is TGTGCCAGCAGCAGGATTAACTATGGCTACACCTTC. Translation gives CASSRINYGYTF.